Shown below are 5 T cell receptor beta chains from a single sample sequenced in a study of identical twins (dated by TCRdb to the mid-2010s). Library method: 5' RACE. TCRdb records Illumina HiSeq 2000 as the sequencer. TCRdb reanalyzed the raw reads on its own, using fastp at Q25 for trimming and MiXCR for clone calling, and kept in-frame beta chains. Rows are unified per CDR3 protein, each entry keeping the most common DNA and genes. This sample lists some 900,000 distinct CDR3 sequences; 12% were detected once. Roughly 1.6% of the sample is held by the ten biggest clonotypes. The sample was also linked to a second study, of yellow fever vaccine responses in identical twins.

Sequencing was done on a sample of PBMCs. These receptors originate from a young woman in good health.

There are a few counts of this clonotype. The junction does not match germline at one end; this may be a read error. The chain has TRBV10-3 and TRBJ2-7; 10 nucleotides line up with TRBD1. The germline V gene has CDR1 ENHRY and CDR2 SYGVKD. The CDR3 loop spans 15 amino acids. The CDR3 nucleotides are TGTGCCATCAGTGAGGTGACAGGGGGCCAAGCGGGACACTGCTTC. Translated: CAISEVTGGQAGHCF.

There are a few counts of this clonotype. The chain couples TRBV14 to TRBJ2-1; 8 bases match TRBD2. Germline V gene data show CDR1 as SGHDN and CDR2 as FVKESK. J lost 8 bases, V lost 4 bases, and 7 bases had no gene match. This CDR3 region has 14 residues. The CDR3 region is CASSLSGSWDEQFF. The CDR3 coding sequence is TGTGCCAGCAGCCTCAGCGGGAGTTGGGATGAGCAGTTCTTC.

This clonotype came up a few times. Written as DNA, the CDR3 is TGTGCCAGCAGCCCAGGGGCTAGCGGGAGGGCGAATAAGCAAGATGAGCAGTTCTTC. It codes for CASSPGASGRANKQDEQFF. The gene calls are TRBV11-2 and TRBJ2-1, with 12 bases identical to TRBD2. Germline assignment: CDR1 SGHAT and CDR2 FQNNGV. CDR3 length: 19 amino acids. With 5 bases clipped from V and 8 bases from J, the junction kept 19 bases outside the gene matches.

The chain joins TRBV6-5 to TRBJ2-7; 10 bases line up with TRBD1. This CDR3 spans 14 amino acids. Germline CDR1 and CDR2: MNHEY and SVGAGI. The junction had 0 bases not matched to a gene; V was cut back by 2 bases and J by 2 bases. The CDR3 DNA reads as TGTGCCAGCAGTTACGGGACAGGGGCCTACGAGCAGTACGTC. As protein: CASSYGTGAYEQYV.

This clonotype was picked up many times. CDR3 nucleotide sequence: TGTGCCAGCAGTTTAGCGGGATCCCACAATGAGCAGTTCTTC. Translated: CASSLAGSHNEQFF. V gene TRBV12-3 or TRBV12-4 combines with J gene TRBJ2-1; D gene unclear. The V end lost 0 bases, the J end lost 5 bases, and 8 bases lay between the germline ends. This CDR3 comprises 14 residues.